This entry features one T cell receptor (beta chain) sequence. The data are from a study of T-cell reconstitution after alpha-beta-depleted transplantation in children. The ends were cut back, 5 bases at V and 9 bases at J, with 17 bases in the middle. The CDR3 extends over 14 amino acids. From germline, CDR1 is SGHTA and CDR2 FQGTGA. Unique molecular identifiers were incorporated when the TCRbeta library was constructed. Each CDR3 protein is one row after TCRdb ran MiXCR on the PCR reads. The repertoire holds tens of thousands of distinct CDR3 sequences, with about 40% as singletons. The clonotype originates from a male patient between 5 and 17 years old who had a stem cell transplant for acute lymphoblastic leukemia, so the T cells may come from the graft donor. The sequencing used PBMCs, mostly from graft donor cells, collected 360 days after TCRalphabeta/CD19-depleted stem cell transplant. This chain uses TRBV7-3 with TRBJ2-1; D unclear. CDR3 bases: TGTGCCAGCAGCGTTAGTATTGGGGTTGGTGAGCAGTTCTTC. Translated: CASSVSIGVGEQFF. The whole variable domain, remainder taken from reference TRBV7-3 and TRBJ2-1, is GAGVSQTPSNKVTEKGKYVELRCDPISGHTALYWYRQSLGQGPEFLIYFQGTGAADDSGLPNDRFFAVRPEGSVSTLKIQRTERGDSAVYLCASSVSIGVGEQFFGPGTRLTVL.